These 3 T cell receptor beta chains were sequenced from one sample in a study of CD8+ T cells in alopecia areata. RNA extraction and reverse transcription yielded cDNA as sequencing template. Clones were sequenced by immunoSEQ multiplex PCR, and TCRdb holds only the in-frame ones, with some missing. Among under 130,000 clones listed, roughly 53% were seen once. The sample was CD4+ T cells sorted from blood. Source of these receptors: a human donor in good health.

The chain combines TRBV5-1 with TRBJ2-7; 12 nucleotides agree with TRBD2. Germline V gene lookup returns CDR1 SGHRS and CDR2 YFSETQ. The V segment lost 4 bases and the J segment 5 bases; nucleotides outside the gene matches: 7. The CDR3 sequence is 15 residues long. For the CDR3, the DNA is TGCGCCAGCAGCGGGTCGACTAGCGGGAGAGACGAGCAGTACTTC. Protein product: CASSGSTSGRDEQYF.

V usage is TRBV2 and J usage is TRBJ2-3; no firm D call. CDR1 and CDR2 (germline): SNHLY, FYNNEI. V was cut by 3 bases and J by 0 bases, with 13 bases left in between. The CDR3 totals 16 residues. CDR3 sequence reads: CASSDMSLGSTDTQYF. In DNA, the CDR3 is TGTGCCAGCAGTGATATGTCATTGGGCAGCACAGATACGCAGTATTTT.

The chain employs TRBV29-1 and TRBJ1-5; D ambiguous. The CDR3 spans 14 residues. Germline values: CDR1 SQVTM, CDR2 ANQGSEA. Trimming took off 4 bases at V and 0 bases at J, with 10 bases between the two ends. The DNA for the CDR3 is TGCAGCGTTGTCGTGTCAGATAGCAATCAGCCCCAGCATTTT. This translates into CSVVVSDSNQPQHF.